These 27 T cell receptor beta chains came from one sample sequenced in a study of CD8+ T cells in alopecia areata. Extracted RNA was reverse transcribed into cDNA, the sequencing template. TCRdb's table, derived via immunoSEQ multiplex PCR, lists solely in-frame clones and lacks some. The table lists 200,000 to 250,000 clones, about three fifths of them singletons. Described treatment: oral pan-JAK inhibitor, 5-10 mg twice daily. Specimen: CD4+ T cells sorted from blood, collected at week 4, from a patient treated with tofacitinib. The receptor source for this set is a human donor with alopecia areata.

J is TRBJ2-2 and V is TRBV29-1; a possible D gene is TRBD2 (6 bases). This CDR3 has 14 residues. Germline CDR1 is SQVTM and CDR2 is ANQGSEA. Trimming left V 4 bases short and J 5 bases short, with 14 bases between. CDR3 coding DNA: TGCAGCGTTGGGTTGGGCGGGACTACCGGGGAGCTGTTTTTT. This sequence encodes CSVGLGGTTGELFF.

V usage is TRBV5-4 and J usage is TRBJ2-1, with unresolved D. V lost 0 bases and J lost 0, with 7 bases in between. Germline values: CDR1 SGHNT, CDR2 YYREEE (reference sequence). This CDR3 has 15 residues. As DNA, the CDR3 is TGTGCCAGCAGCTTGGACGTAAGCTCCTACAATGAGCAGTTCTTC. Its protein product is CASSLDVSSYNEQFF.

The chain is built from TRBV29-1 and TRBJ2-1; D is tentatively TRBD1 or TRBD2 (5 bases each). The CDR3 has 13 residues. Trimming removed 3 bases at V and 6 bases at J, with 12 bases between. Germline assignment: CDR1 SQVTM and CDR2 ANQGSEA. CDR3 loop: CSVEFRDGNEQFF. CDR3 DNA: TGCAGCGTTGAGTTCCGGGACGGCAATGAGCAGTTCTTC.

V gene TRBV20-1 combines with J gene TRBJ2-7; D uncertain. V lost 4 bases and J lost 7, with 8 bases in between. The germline V gene has CDR1 DFQATT and CDR2 SNEGSKA (reference sequence). The CDR3 consists of 10 residues. In DNA form, the CDR3 reads TGCAGTGCTAAGCCCCGGGAGCAGTACTTC. It encodes CSAKPREQYF.

The rearrangement links TRBV4-3 to TRBJ1-5; TRBD1 matches 9 bases. Germline CDR1 reads LGHNA; CDR2 reads YSLEER. There are 17 residues in the CDR3. Unmatched junction bases numbered 9, after V lost 3 bases and J lost 3 bases. CDR3 coding DNA: TGCGCCAGCAGCCAGGCCGGGACAGGGACCCTCAATCAGCCCCAGCATTTT. Protein: CASSQAGTGTLNQPQHF.

For this clone: The sample has other DNA sequences that encode this CDR3 too. The chain employs TRBV30 and TRBJ1-5; D gene uncertain. CDR3 length equals 13 residues. The germline V gene has CDR1 GTSNPN and CDR2 SVGIG (reference sequence). V was pared by 0 bases and J by 5 bases, with 8 bases between. CDR3 amino acids: CAWSVSGDQPQHF. DNA for the CDR3: TGTGCCTGGAGTGTTTCTGGGGATCAGCCCCAGCATTTT.

This clone has a single count. The chain employs TRBV29-1 and TRBJ1-2; TRBD1 might be the D (6 bases). This CDR3 is built from 13 residues. V was shortened by 7 bases and J by 6 bases, with 18 bases between the two germline ends. The germline gives CDR1 SQVTM, CDR2 ANQGSEA. CDR3 loop: CSEKERGPDGYTF. The CDR3 DNA is TGCAGCGAAAAGGAGCGGGGGCCAGATGGCTACACCTTC.

The CDR3 sequence: CASSEEGGYGYTF. The CDR3 bases are TGTGCCAGCAGCGAAGAGGGGGGATATGGCTACACCTTC. The chain recombines TRBV7-3 with TRBJ1-2; a possible D gene is TRBD1 (6 bases). The CDR3 is 13 amino acids. The germline V and J ends were trimmed by 5 bases and 5 bases, with 12 bases remaining between them. Looked up from germline, CDR1 is SGHTA and CDR2 is FQGTGA.

This chain uses TRBV13 with TRBJ1-1; D is ambiguous. This CDR3 comprises 13 residues. Trimming pared 3 bases from V and 5 bases from J, leaving 10 bases between. The germline CDR1 and CDR2 sequences are PRHDT and FYEKMQ (reference sequence). The CDR3 DNA is TGTGCCAGCAGCTTGGCGCTCGGGACTGAAGCTTTCTTT. Translation gives CASSLALGTEAFF.

The chain joins TRBV5-1 to TRBJ2-5, with 7 bases fitting TRBD2. The V and J ends lost 4 bases and 5 bases, in that order; junction bases with no gene match: 8. CDR3 length: 14 amino acids. Germline V gene sequence: CDR1 SGHRS, CDR2 YFSETQ. CDR3 protein: CASSEGDGRETQYF. The CDR3 region has the DNA TGCGCCAGCAGCGAGGGAGACGGGAGGGAGACCCAGTACTTC.

V and J are TRBV27 and TRBJ2-1; D not resolved. CDR1 is MNHEY, CDR2 SMNVEV, per germline (reference sequence). This CDR3 region has 14 residues. V was pared by 4 bases and J by 5 bases, with 12 bases between. In nucleotides, the CDR3 is TGTGCCAGCAGTTCCTTGTTTCCAAACAATGAGCAGTTCTTC. Translated, it gives CASSSLFPNNEQFF.

V and J are TRBV7-9 and TRBJ1-2; 7 bases agree with TRBD1. This CDR3 is built from 14 residues. V was clipped by 5 bases and J by 3 bases; unmatched bases: 6. From germline, CDR1 is SEHNR and CDR2 FQNEAQ (reference sequence). The CDR3 sequence: CASSTTGRHYGYTF. CDR3 nucleotides: TGTGCCAGCAGCACGACAGGGCGACACTATGGCTACACCTTC.

This clone was seen only a few times. This chain connects TRBV11-3 to TRBJ1-1; D might be TRBD1 (5 bases). Looked up from germline, CDR1 is SGHNT and CDR2 is YENEEA. V was shortened by 6 bases and J by 0 bases, with 5 bases between the two germline ends. This CDR3 is built from 12 residues. The CDR3 sequence: CASRTVNTEAFF. CDR3 in DNA: TGTGCCAGCAGGACAGTGAACACTGAAGCTTTCTTT.

This clone was recorded only once. This sequence joins TRBV5-1 and TRBJ2-2; 9 nucleotides match TRBD1. V shed 5 bases and J 6 bases; nucleotides not matched to a gene: 8. The CDR3 totals 15 residues. CDR1 and CDR2 from the germline V gene are SGHRS and YFSETQ. The CDR3 reads CASRAGTGSPGELFF. Written as DNA, the CDR3 is TGCGCCAGCAGAGCCGGGACAGGGTCCCCCGGGGAGCTGTTTTTT.

This clone turned up a few times. The J gene is TRBJ2-3, the V gene TRBV5-1; 8 nucleotides agree with TRBD2. The junction had 6 bases not matched to a gene; V was cut back by 6 bases and J by 0 bases. The CDR3 runs 15 residues. Germline V lookup: CDR1 SGHRS, CDR2 YFSETQ. CDR3 sequence (DNA): TGCGCCAGCACGTTAGCGGGACCTAGCACAGATACGCAGTATTTT. Protein product: CASTLAGPSTDTQYF.

This clone has ten or more counts. The chain recombines TRBV7-2 with TRBJ2-2, with D possibly called TRBD1 or TRBD2 (5 bases each). The CDR3 is 15 amino acids. V was pared by 11 bases and J by 1 base, with 17 bases between. CDR1 and CDR2 (germline): SGHTA, FQGNSA. The CDR3 sequence: CAQGGRGENTGELFF. CDR3 DNA: TGTGCCCAAGGTGGACGAGGGGAGAACACCGGGGAGCTGTTTTTT.

The chain employs TRBV16 and TRBJ1-2; no firm D call. Deletions cut 4 bases from V and 8 bases from J, with 8 bases between. Germline V lookup: CDR1 KGHSY, CDR2 FQNENV. The CDR3 extends over 11 amino acids. CDR3 coding DNA: TGTGCCAGCAGCCTGAGCCGCGGCTACACCTTC. Residues: CASSLSRGYTF.

The rearrangement uses TRBV7-2 and TRBJ2-7; TRBD2 aligns across 7 bases. Trimming at V came to 2 bases and at J to 3 bases, leaving 4 bases not matched to a gene. The CDR3 loop spans 14 amino acids. Per germline, CDR1 SGHTA and CDR2 FQGNSA. The CDR3: CASSLQRGNYEQYF. The CDR3 DNA follows: TGTGCCAGCAGCTTACAGCGGGGTAACTACGAGCAGTACTTC.

This chain links TRBV4-3 with TRBJ1-2, with D possibly TRBD1 on 5 matching bases. V dropped 8 bases and J dropped 5 bases, with 18 bases sitting between them. Germline V gene data show CDR1 as LGHNA and CDR2 as YSLEER. The CDR3 sequence is 14 residues long. This CDR3 is CASGPGRLEYGYTF. The CDR3 DNA is TGCGCCAGCGGCCCGGGACGGCTAGAGTATGGCTACACCTTC.

The J gene is TRBJ1-1, the V gene TRBV29-1, with 7 positions matching TRBD1. The CDR3 totals 13 residues. The trim removed 6 bases at V and 1 base at J, leaving 5 bases unmatched. Germline loops: CDR1 SQVTM, CDR2 ANQGSEA. The DNA for the CDR3 is TGCAGCGTGTGGACAGGACAGAACACTGAAGCTTTCTTT. As protein: CSVWTGQNTEAFF. Full variable domain (missing parts from reference TRBV29-1 and TRBJ1-1): SAVISQKPSRDICQRGTSLTIQCQVDSQVTMMFWYRQQPGQSLTLIATANQGSEATYESGFVIDKFPISRPNLTFSTLTVSNMSPEDSSIYLCSVWTGQNTEAFFGQGTRLTVV.

The V and J genes are TRBV30 and TRBJ2-2; D is uncertain. The CDR3 covers 12 residues. The V gene lost 1 base and the J gene lost 9 bases, with 9 bases spanning the gap. Germline CDR1 is GTSNPN and CDR2 is SVGIG (reference sequence). The CDR3 nucleotides are TGTGCCTGGAGTGCGATGGGCCGGGAGCTGTTTTTT. The encoded protein is CAWSAMGRELFF.

Concerning this clone: The same CDR3 can be traced to other DNA sequences in this sample. This chain connects TRBV30 to TRBJ1-5; no firm D call. Trimming removed 0 bases from V and 4 bases from J, with 7 bases in between. Per germline, CDR1 GTSNPN and CDR2 SVGIG (reference sequence). The CDR3 loop spans 13 amino acids. CDR3 sequence (DNA): TGTGCCTGGAGTGTAGGTGGGAATCAGCCCCAGCATTTT. Translating it yields CAWSVGGNQPQHF.

This clone was detected a few times. The chain combines TRBV9 with TRBJ1-2; unclear D gene. This CDR3 spans 15 amino acids. Per the germline V gene, CDR1 is SGDLS and CDR2 is YYNGEE. Trimming stripped 1 base from V and 4 bases from J, with 14 bases between. The CDR3: CASSVSVAASYGYTF. The CDR3 nucleotides are TGTGCCAGCAGCGTATCCGTTGCAGCTTCCTATGGCTACACCTTC.

In its sample, this clone was seen a few times. This rearrangement joins TRBV9 to TRBJ2-3, with unresolved D. The V and J ends lost 0 bases and 7 bases respectively, with 15 bases between them. CDR3 size: 15 residues. CDR1 and CDR2 (germline): SGDLS, YYNGEE. CDR3 loop: CASSVEVEPTHTQYF. The CDR3, as DNA: TGTGCCAGCAGCGTAGAGGTAGAGCCGACACATACGCAGTATTTT.

Notes on this clone: Because the CDR3's place on the DNA is in doubt, the DNA is left out and the CDR3 is given as listed by TCRdb. The V call is TRBV9, the J call TRBJ2-3; whether TRBD2, the table's D call, matches the DNA was not checked. The CDR3 has 13 residues if both end residues are counted. Germline CDR1 SGDLS, CDR2 YYNGEE. CDR3 in amino acids: CASSVFWRDTQYF.

V usage is TRBV6-1 and J usage is TRBJ2-3; D may be TRBD2 (7 bases). This CDR3 region has 15 residues. CDR1 and CDR2 from the germline V gene are MNHNS and SASEGT. The germline V and J ends were trimmed by 5 bases and 2 bases, with 14 bases remaining between them. The DNA for the CDR3 is TGTGCCAGCAGTTTTGCGGGGGCCCCCACAGATACGCAGTATTTT. Translating gives CASSFAGAPTDTQYF.

The V and J genes are TRBV29-1 and TRBJ1-1; 9 bases are shared with TRBD1. After removal of 7 bases from V and 0 bases from J, the junction contained 6 bases not matched to a gene. There are 14 residues in the CDR3. Germline values: CDR1 SQVTM, CDR2 ANQGSEA. The CDR3 sequence is CSAQGASMNTEAFF. The DNA for the CDR3 is TGCAGCGCACAGGGGGCGTCCATGAACACTGAAGCTTTCTTT.